This T cell receptor (beta chain) was recorded in a study of T cell responses to AZD1222 COVID-19 vaccine. Clones were read by immunoSEQ multiplex PCR, and TCRdb kept only the in-frame ones, dropping some. The sample holds about 120,000 clones, approximately 94% seen once. The sample here was peripheral blood, taken 28 days after the second AZD1222 dose. The receptor was derived from an adult who received the AZD1222 COVID-19 vaccine.

CDR3 amino acids: CASSLWAGNFRGQPQHF. In DNA, the CDR3 is TGTGCCAGCAGTTTATGGGCGGGGAATTTCAGGGGGCAGCCCCAGCATTTT. The gene calls are TRBV27 and TRBJ1-5; 7 bases line up with TRBD1. The junction had 13 bases not matched to a gene; V was cut back by 1 base and J by 7 bases. There are 17 residues in the CDR3. Germline V gene lookup returns CDR1 MNHEY and CDR2 SMNVEV (reference sequence).